One sample yielded the 5 T cell receptor beta chains listed below, sequenced in a study of shared clonotypes between healthy human individuals (dated by TCRdb to between 2020 and 2021). The library was generated by the immunoSEQ multiplex PCR assay. The clones in this table, taken by TCRdb from immuneACCESS, are in-frame only. Not every clone is retained; where verified, under half of the shortfall comes from an unresolved V gene, and the cause of the rest is unknown. The sample records about 2 million clones, about 95% of which are singletons. Together, the top ten hold roughly 1.2% of the sample. CD8 naive samples were obtained by positive selection for CCR7 among CD45RO-negative cells, yielding a CD45RA+CCR7+ population from which TemRA cells were excluded. The specimen sequenced was naive CD8+ T cells sorted from blood. The cell subset or site label for this specimen denotes: CD45RA+CCR7+. These receptors originate from a man between 18 and 35 years old in good health.

The chain is built from TRBV7-9 and TRBJ2-1; 7 bases are shared with TRBD2. CDR1 SEHNR and CDR2 FQNEAQ come from the germline V gene (reference sequence). The trim removed 3 bases at V and 8 bases at J, leaving 4 bases unmatched. There are 13 residues in the CDR3. CDR3 loop: CASSFPGGDEQFF. Written as DNA, the CDR3 is TGTGCCAGCAGCTTCCCGGGGGGAGATGAGCAGTTCTTC. Full variable domain (outside the CDR3, taken from reference TRBV7-9 and TRBJ2-1): DTGVSQNPRHKITKRGQNVTFRCDPISEHNRLYWYRQTLGQGPEFLTYFQNEAQLEKSRLLSDRFSAERPKGSFSTLEIQRTEQGDSAMYLCASSFPGGDEQFFGPGTRLTVL.

A remark on this clone: The same CDR3 is also encoded by other DNA sequences in this sample. This rearrangement joins TRBV9 to TRBJ2-7; D possibly corresponds to TRBD2 (6 bases). Germline V gene data show CDR1 as SGDLS and CDR2 as YYNGEE. Between the trimmed V and J ends, which lost 2 bases and 0 bases, there was a span of 9 bases. The CDR3 runs to 14 residues. The CDR3 DNA follows: TGTGCCAGCAGCGTGGGCGGGATCTCCTACGAGCAGTACTTC. Its protein is CASSVGGISYEQYF.

Here the CDR3 DNA reads TGTGCTAGTGGTTCTCTCCCGACCCCCTACGAGCAGTACTTC. This sequence encodes CASGSLPTPYEQYF. The chain combines TRBV12-5 with TRBJ2-5; D call uncertain. The DNA end lines up better with TRBJ2-7; the J call may be wrong. The germline V gene has CDR1 LGHNT and CDR2 FRNRAP. CDR3 length equals 14 residues.

Points on this clone: In the same sample, other DNA sequences code for this CDR3. This chain links TRBV5-6 with TRBJ2-7; D not resolved. CDR3 length: 11 amino acids. V lost 7 bases to trimming and J lost 0 bases, with 5 bases between them. The germline V gene encodes CDR1 SGHDT and CDR2 YYEEEE. As DNA, the CDR3 is TGTGCCAGCGGAGACTCCTACGAGCAGTACTTC. It yields the protein CASGDSYEQYF.

V gene TRBV28 combines with J gene TRBJ2-7; 7 bases align to TRBD1. V trimming: 6 bases; J trimming: 3 bases; junction bases outside the gene matches: 11. The CDR3 runs 15 residues. In germline, CDR1 is MDHEN, CDR2 SYDVKM. The CDR3 nucleotides read TGTGCCAGCAGGCCCGTTGCAGGGGGATTCTACGAGCAGTACTTC. Protein product: CASRPVAGGFYEQYF. Using reference TRBV28 and TRBJ2-7 for the parts outside the CDR3, the full variable domain is DVKVTQSSRYLVKRTGEKVFLECVQDMDHENMFWYRQDPGLGLRLIYFSYDVKMKEKGDIPEGYSVSREKKERFSLILESASTNQTSMYLCASRPVAGGFYEQYFGPGTRLTVT.